The TCR beta chain described here comes from a study of cytomegalovirus exposure and HLA in healthy donors (dated by TCRdb to 2016 to 2017). For context, the study as a whole: An earlier analysis of some 500 of the donors reported 250 to 350 Gb of sequence data and 117 million unique TCR beta sequences from about 200 million T cells. An early release that covered several hundred HLA-typed donors contained approximately 290 gigabases of sequencing data and 85 million to 100 million unique TCR sequences. Of the roughly 390 genotyped donors, over 70% fell in the genetic ancestry cluster associated with self-reported Caucasian donors. The study was designed to test whether signatures of past pathogen exposure could be identified by cataloging public T cell receptors. Using immunosequencing, the study profiled T cell repertoires from about 650 subjects and related those repertoires to cytomegalovirus serostatus. Along with the roughly 670-subject first cohort, a separate validation cohort of over a hundred different subjects was used. To predict cytomegalovirus infection status, the study brought together high-throughput TCR immunosequencing, statistical association of individual TCRs with disease status, and machine learning. To study patterns of TCR occurrence, a later analysis re-analyzed previously published TCR beta repertoires from around 670 donors and added high-resolution HLA genotyping. The later analysis used no new phenotypic data to find candidate immune exposures, relying instead on TCR beta sequences and their occurrence across donors. In an earlier analysis of roughly 580 of the donors, high-throughput TCR beta sequencing was used to judge whether each TCR beta V gene segment behaved as functional or pseudogenic. Donor age, sex, ethnicity and CMV serostatus were compiled alongside the repertoire data. A later genetic analysis used genome-wide SNP genotypes for about 60% of the 666 donors, treating that subset as a discovery cohort. All discovery cohort repertoires had been generated using a single sequencing platform. Class I and class II HLA loci were covered by the typing at four-digit resolution. Typing coverage varied by locus: roughly 620-640 donors for A, B, C, DRB1 and DQB1; more than 500 for DQA1; 606 for DPA1; 450 to 480 for DPB1. Several DR-DQ haplotypes were handled as single units for association and clustering because linkage in the cohort was strong. Among 398 genotyped donors of the cohort, an average of roughly 240,000 unique TCR beta nucleotide sequences were sequenced per donor, roughly 20% of them non-productive.

General conclusions and limits of the study: HLA typing was unavailable for some donors at each locus, so association tests used only the typed subset. In a later analysis, most CMV-associated TCR beta chains were found to appear HLA-restricted, with HLA associations seemingly driven largely by CMV exposure. It was suggested by the authors that the approach could potentially be generalized to other disease states and immunological phenotypes. Correlated functional status among segregating V segments might reflect linkage disequilibrium, but an unknown experimental factor could not be ruled out. The sequencing pipeline was judged likely to have produced a cluster of highly shared sequence variants as a technical artifact. This cohort had only TCR beta chains sequenced, and the lack of alpha or paired-chain data limited which features could be detected. Because counts were too low, about 18 rarely observed V segments, including chromosome 9 orphons, were left out of the earlier analysis of 587 of the donors. Assigning TCR associations to individual alleles was difficult when HLA alleles, especially DR and DQ, strongly co-occurred. At a false discovery rate of 0.05, a later analysis linked about 16,000 TCR beta sequences to specific HLA alleles. CMV serostatus was the only immune exposure information available for the cohort. A further reported finding was that TCR beta sequences accurately predicted the HLA-A and HLA-B alleles for most subjects in the first cohort. A later genetic analysis associated a missense DCLRE1C variant with V-gene and J-gene trimming of TCR beta chains, and an independent cohort replicated the association. The classifier was reported to diagnose cytomegalovirus status with high specificity and sensitivity in both the original cohort and the validation cohort. A later genetic analysis reported fewer N-insertions in productive TCRs among donors in an Asian-associated ancestry cluster than the roughly 640-donor mean. In vitro tests confirmed that a few of the cytomegalovirus-associated TCR beta chains recognize cytomegalovirus antigens. Across donors, most TCR sequences were observed very rarely, whereas some public TCRs were present in many individuals. In the study, around 160 TCR beta chains were listed as associated with cytomegalovirus. Compared with equally common non-associated chains, HLA-associated TCR beta chains in a later analysis were more clonally expanded and had lower generation probabilities. According to a later analysis, TCR association rates differed among HLA loci, with DRB1 alleles showing the most associated TCRs and HLA-C alleles showing the fewest. The presence/absence analyses assumed that sequencing depth was roughly uniform across donors, and that assumption may not be true. In a later analysis, several top co-occurrence clusters were reported to appear linked to parvovirus B19, influenza, CMV and Epstein-Barr virus. In an earlier analysis of around 600 of the donors, most TCR beta V segments were observed in productive rearrangements about 87% or about 30% of the time, broadly matching IMGT annotations. Some IMGT-functional V segments, including TRBV6-2 and TRBV6-3, could not be told apart with the 87-base-pair reads, so those segments were excluded.

The library was obtained by the immunoSEQ multiplex PCR assay. For the multiplex PCR, a mixture combining 60 forward primers for TCR Vbeta segments and 13 reverse primers for TCR Jbeta segments was used. The CDR3 region of rearranged TCR beta genes was amplified from genomic DNA with a multiplex PCR assay. Amplified TCR beta libraries were sequenced as 87-base-pair reads on the Illumina HiSeq System. The authors processed their data as follows. Across the 640 or so repertoires, a later analysis counted tens of millions of unique TCR beta chains, roughly 11 million of which were shared by at least two donors. Raw reads were error-corrected and collapsed into unique sequences by a nearest-neighbor algorithm in which closely related sequences were merged to remove PCR and sequencing errors. Alignment of CDR3 sequences to IMGT reference sequences was used to assign V, D and J gene segments. For a sequence to be retained, a match of at least six nucleotides was required to both a V gene segment and a J gene segment. A rearrangement was called productive if the CDR3 had no stop codons and remained in frame with V and J, and every other rearrangement was called non-productive. CDR3 was defined by IMGT convention, running from the second conserved V-encoded cysteine to the conserved J-encoded phenylalanine. In an earlier analysis of more than 550 of the donors, sequences lacking an unambiguous match to a single V gene segment were excluded. In an earlier analysis of 587 of the donors, V segments were called functional above 56.7% productive rearrangements and were called segregating when the between-donor standard deviation exceeded 5%. To diagnose cytomegalovirus status from the catalog of TCR beta chain sequences, a statistical classification framework was built. In a later analysis, V and J genes were assigned by comparing TCR nucleotide sequences against IMGT/GENE-DB human TR gene sequences. Using the TCRdist pipeline, a later analysis assigned CDR3 sequences along with most-parsimonious VDJ recombination scenarios. A later analysis defined each TCR beta chain by its CDR3 amino acid sequence plus V-gene family, and excluded reads lacking a unique V-gene family. As a way to deal with suspected cross-contamination and a sequencing artifact, a later analysis dropped more than 500 nucleotide sequences that were highly shared and had low generation probability. A later analysis calculated a clonal expansion index for each public chain from normalized within-repertoire ranks of inferred template counts. In a later analysis, generation probabilities were computed with a VDJ recombination model fitted to out-of-frame rearrangements, and the resulting probabilities were checked against IGoR. In a later analysis, hypergeometric tests were used to score TCR-TCR, TCR-HLA and TCR-CMV co-occurrence, with a repertoire-size bias correction applied to TCR pairs. False discovery rates were estimated in a later analysis by permuting HLA or CMV assignments 20 times. A later analysis grouped co-occurring TCRs with DBSCAN, adding TCRdist sequence similarity when clustering within HLA-allele-positive subsets. Repertoires with fewer than 30,000 or more than 120,000 public chains, plus five repertoires with anomalous nucleotide sharing, were excluded from co-occurrence clustering. Sourced from immuneACCESS, this table was stored by TCRdb with only in-frame sequences that have V and J called. A share of the clones is absent; for the studies checked, an unresolved V gene accounts for under half, and the remainder has no known explanation. That table gives V, J and clone size, and the DNA gave D and trimming. The sample includes approximately 190,000 clones, with around 80% observed a single time. Clones ranked in the top ten supply about 5.7% of the sample.

Comments on this clone: Its recognized antigen is unknown. Base qualities are not recorded, but no much larger clone differs from it by a single base.

The cohort was made up of 500 to 850 healthy bone marrow donors. At the time of sampling, every cohort member was nominally healthy, though immune exposures that went unrecorded were likely present. The donor was CMV seropositive and belonged to the group of 250 to 300 seropositive cohort members. Every donor gave a peripheral blood sample, and the peripheral blood mononuclear cells from that sample were used for TCR beta sequencing. Genomic DNA was extracted from the blood cell samples with the Qiagen DNeasy Blood Extraction Kit. For CDR1 and CDR2, the germline V gene (reference sequence) lists SEHNR and FQNEAQ. Reading from cysteine to phenylalanine, the CDR3 counts 17 amino acids. Only the CDR3 portion is preserved as DNA: 51 bases, with reading frame beginning at the first base. The germline ends are 16 bases apart after V is trimmed by 3 bases and J by 2 bases.

The sequence joins TRBV7-9 to TRBJ1-4; the best D guess is TRBD1, with 5 bases matching. The sequence came from a middle-aged man in good health and CMV-seropositive. Sequencing was carried out using PBMCs. The sequence in DNA is TGTGCCAGCAGCTTTCCCCTCCGACAGACCACTAATGAAAAACTGTTTTTT. The resulting protein is CASSFPLRQTTNEKLFF. The variable domain in full, with residues beyond the CDR3 obtained from the reference TRBV7-9 and TRBJ1-4 genes, is DTGVSQNPRHKITKRGQNVTFRCDPISEHNRLYWYRQTLGQGPEFLTYFQNEAQLEKSRLLSDRFSAERPKGSFSTLEIQRTEQGDSAMYLCASSFPLRQTTNEKLFFGSGTQLSVL.